The 11 T cell receptor beta chains reported below all come from one sample, sequenced in a study of human CD8 memory T cell subsets. Generation of TCR beta libraries used UMI-labeled 5' RACE. TCRdb reanalysed the 5' RACE reads using MiXCR and keeps one entry per CDR3 protein. The sample shows thousands of distinct CDR3 sequences, around 4.2% of them seen only once. The sequencing sample was made of CD8+ T cells from PBMCs. These receptors were collected from a human donor in good health.

The J gene is TRBJ2-1, the V gene TRBV6-5; D not resolved. This CDR3 comprises 16 residues. The germline V gene encodes CDR1 MNHEY and CDR2 SVGAGI. V lost 2 bases to trimming and J lost 3 bases, with 14 bases between them. CDR3 in amino acids: CASSYNPTTSYNEQFF. CDR3 nucleotides: TGTGCCAGCAGTTACAACCCTACAACGAGCTACAATGAGCAGTTCTTC.

On this clonotype itself: A much larger clonotype is one base distant, so this may be a read error. The gene calls are TRBV18 and TRBJ2-1, with a possible D match to TRBD1 (5 bases). This CDR3 region has 15 residues. Germline CDR1 and CDR2: KGHSH and LQKENI. The CDR3 region is CASSHRTIADNEQIF. For the CDR3, the DNA is TGTGCCAGCTCACACAGGACCATAGCTGATAATGAGCAGATCTTC.

This clonotype is categorized as medium-sized. The chain recombines TRBV20-1 with TRBJ2-1, with 11 bases lining up with TRBD2. The V gene's germline CDR1 is DFQATT and CDR2 SNEGSKA (reference sequence). Trimming at V came to 5 bases and at J to 4 bases, leaving 7 bases not matched to a gene. CDR3 size: 15 residues. CDR3 nucleotides: TGCAGTGCTTCCCCCGGGACTAGCGGTTACAATGAGCAGTTCTTC. Translation: CSASPGTSGYNEQFF.

This clonotype was detected many times. The chain joins TRBV29-1 to TRBJ2-7; TRBD1 agrees at 8 bases. This CDR3 spans 13 amino acids. The V segment lost 2 bases and the J segment 4 bases; nucleotides outside the gene matches: 4. Germline CDR1 and CDR2: SQVTM and ANQGSEA. CDR3 sequence (DNA): TGCAGCGTTGAAATCAGGGGGCGTTACGAGCAGTACTTC. This codes for CSVEIRGRYEQYF.

This clonotype was seen many times. The genes are TRBV5-1 and TRBJ1-1; 12 positions agree with TRBD1. CDR1 and CDR2 from the germline V gene are SGHRS and YFSETQ. Trimming removed 1 base from V and 5 bases from J; junction bases left unmatched: 9. CDR3 length: 17 residues. The CDR3 here is CASSLSGTGGHWTEAFF. DNA for the CDR3: TGCGCCAGCAGCTTGTCCGGGACAGGGGGCCATTGGACTGAAGCTTTCTTT.

This clonotype was picked up many times. J is TRBJ1-2 and V is TRBV12-3 or TRBV12-4; D is unclear. The CDR3 length is 13 residues. DNA for the CDR3: TGTGCTTCGCGGGGAGGTGCCGCTTTCGGCTACACCTTC. Translation gives CASRGGAAFGYTF.

V usage is TRBV7-9 and J usage is TRBJ1-1; D uncertain. Germline CDR1 SEHNR, CDR2 FQNEAQ (reference sequence). V was pared by 0 bases and J by 3 bases, with 11 bases between. This CDR3 has 15 amino acids. This CDR3 reads CASSLAVHGYTEAFF. Written as DNA, the CDR3 is TGTGCCAGCAGCTTAGCTGTGCATGGGTACACTGAAGCTTTCTTT.

There are many counts of this clonotype. This chain connects TRBV2 to TRBJ2-2, with D possibly TRBD2 on 6 matching bases. In germline, CDR1 is SNHLY, CDR2 FYNNEI. V was cut by 6 bases and J by 3 bases, with 14 bases left in between. This CDR3 is 15 amino acids long. CDR3: CASSLGGADTGELFF. The CDR3 DNA sequence: TGTGCCAGCAGCCTTGGCGGGGCGGACACCGGGGAGCTGTTTTTT. The variable domain in full, completed from reference TRBV2 and TRBJ2-2, reads EPEVTQTPSHQVTQMGQEVILRCVPISNHLYFYWYRQILGQKVEFLVSFYNNEISEKSEIFDDQFSVERPDGSNFTLKIRSTKLEDSAMYFCASSLGGADTGELFFGEGSRLTVL.

This clonotype was seen ten or more times. The rearrangement links TRBV29-1 to TRBJ2-7, with D perhaps assigned TRBD1 or TRBD2 (5 bases each). This CDR3 comprises 16 residues. CDR1 and CDR2 from the germline V gene are SQVTM and ANQGSEA. V lost 4 bases and J lost 3, with 22 bases in between. CDR3 loop: CSVGASSSGLIYEQYF. In DNA, the CDR3 is TGCAGCGTTGGAGCCTCGTCCTCGGGGCTGATCTACGAGCAGTACTTC.

The chain carries TRBV4-2 and TRBJ2-5; 12 bases align to TRBD2. V was clipped by 0 bases and J by 5 bases; unmatched bases: 10. Germline values: CDR1 LGHNA, CDR2 YNFKEQ. The CDR3 runs to 18 residues. The DNA of the CDR3 is TGTGCCAGCAGCCAAGAGGGAACTTCTAGCGGGGGGGCGGAGACCCAGTACTTC. Amino acid sequence: CASSQEGTSSGGAETQYF.

This clonotype was seen many times. The gene calls are TRBV6-5 and TRBJ1-6; no clear D gene. The germline V gene encodes CDR1 MNHEY and CDR2 SVGAGI. The ends were cut back, 4 bases at V and 4 bases at J, with 14 bases in the middle. This CDR3 has 16 amino acids. The CDR3 loop reads CASSSVGTAYNSPLHF. Written as DNA, the CDR3 is TGTGCCAGCAGTTCCGTTGGCACGGCGTATAATTCACCCCTCCACTTT.